This T cell receptor beta chain was recovered during a study of cytomegalovirus exposure and HLA in healthy donors. A note on this clone: Its antigen is as yet unknown.

PCR amplification relied on 60 Vbeta primers (plus 13 Jbeta primers). The table came from immunoSEQ multiplex PCR; TCRdb's copy has only in-frame clones and leaves some out. Of over 90,000 clones in the sample, around four fifths were seen once. The germline gives CDR1 SGHAT, CDR2 FQDESV (reference sequence). V lost 6 bases and J 4 bases, leaving 12 bases between the germline ends. The CDR3 consists of 13 residues. Study-level results: Later on, analysis showed that most CMV-associated TCR beta chains appeared to be HLA-restricted. In vitro checks showed that three CMV-associated chains really do target CMV antigens. Exclusion as indistinguishable affected some V segments, including TRBV6-2 and TRBV6-3.

The TCR sequence derives from a man between 40 and 49 years old in good health and CMV-seronegative. What was sequenced was PBMCs. V is TRBV11-1 and J is TRBJ1-2, with D perhaps TRBD1 (5 bases). In DNA form, the CDR3 reads TGTGCCAGCAGTCGAGCCGGGGGCTATGGCTACACCTTC. Amino acids: CASSRAGGYGYTF.